This entry concerns a single TCR beta chain. What it binds is unknown. Single viable CD3+CD4+CD8-CD45RO+ cells were sorted as the memory CD4+ T cells. The data derive from a study of memory CD4+ T cells and cytomegalovirus serostatus. Looking at the study overall: Healthy Belgian adult donors included under ten CMV-positive and 20 to 30 CMV-negative people. Study-wide results and limits: About two fifths of the roughly 160 known CMV-associated TCRbeta sequences appeared in CD4+ memory. The CMV-associated TCR signature appears largely within the CD4+ memory repertoire.

Only in-frame clones appear in the TCRdb table, and some are missing; sequencing was by immunoSEQ multiplex PCR. This table holds about 50,000 clones, just under 80% found once. The CDR3 runs 14 residues. V shed 5 bases and J 3 bases; nucleotides not matched to a gene: 6. Germline loops: CDR1 MDHEN, CDR2 SYDVKM. This clonotype was obtained from an adult in good health and CMV-seronegative. Sequenced: memory CD4+ T cells from blood. The chain couples TRBV28 to TRBJ2-5; 7 bases fit TRBD2. The CDR3 DNA is TGTGCCAGCAGTGGATCCGGGACTAAAGAGACCCAGTACTTC. Translation gives CASSGSGTKETQYF.